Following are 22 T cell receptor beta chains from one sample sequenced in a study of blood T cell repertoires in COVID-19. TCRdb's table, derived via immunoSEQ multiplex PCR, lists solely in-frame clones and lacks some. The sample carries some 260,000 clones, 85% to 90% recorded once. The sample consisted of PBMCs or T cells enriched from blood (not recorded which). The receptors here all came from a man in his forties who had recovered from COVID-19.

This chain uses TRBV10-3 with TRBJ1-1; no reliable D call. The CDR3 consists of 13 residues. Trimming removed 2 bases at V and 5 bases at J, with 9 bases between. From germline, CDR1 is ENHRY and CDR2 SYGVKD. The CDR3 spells CAISESPETEAFF. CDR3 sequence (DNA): TGTGCCATCAGTGAGAGTCCGGAGACTGAAGCTTTCTTT.

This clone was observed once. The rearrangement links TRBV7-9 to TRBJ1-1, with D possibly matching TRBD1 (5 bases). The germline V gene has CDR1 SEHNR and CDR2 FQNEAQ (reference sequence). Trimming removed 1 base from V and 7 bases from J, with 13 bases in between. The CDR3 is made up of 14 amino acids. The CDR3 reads CASSLGETGFEAFF. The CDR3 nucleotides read TGTGCCAGCAGCTTAGGCGAAACAGGATTTGAAGCTTTCTTT.

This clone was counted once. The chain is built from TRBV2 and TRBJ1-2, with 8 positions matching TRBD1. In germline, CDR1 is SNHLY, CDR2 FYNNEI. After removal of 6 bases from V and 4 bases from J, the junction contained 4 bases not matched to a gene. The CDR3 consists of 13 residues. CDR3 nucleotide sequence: TGTGCCAGCAGGGGACAGGCGACCTATGGCTACACCTTC. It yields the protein CASRGQATYGYTF.

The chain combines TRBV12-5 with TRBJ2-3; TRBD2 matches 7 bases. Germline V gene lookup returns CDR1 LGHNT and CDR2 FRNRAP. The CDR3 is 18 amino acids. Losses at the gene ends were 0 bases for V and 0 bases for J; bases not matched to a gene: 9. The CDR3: CASGLVSSSGTSTDTQYF. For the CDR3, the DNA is TGTGCTAGTGGTTTGGTATCCTCCAGCGGGACTAGCACAGATACGCAGTATTTT.

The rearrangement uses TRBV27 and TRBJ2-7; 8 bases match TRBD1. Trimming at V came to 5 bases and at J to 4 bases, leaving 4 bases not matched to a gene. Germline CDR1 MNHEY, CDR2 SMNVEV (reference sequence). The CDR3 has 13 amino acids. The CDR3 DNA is TGTGCCAGCAGTAGGGACAGGATGTACGAGCAGTACTTC. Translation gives CASSRDRMYEQYF.

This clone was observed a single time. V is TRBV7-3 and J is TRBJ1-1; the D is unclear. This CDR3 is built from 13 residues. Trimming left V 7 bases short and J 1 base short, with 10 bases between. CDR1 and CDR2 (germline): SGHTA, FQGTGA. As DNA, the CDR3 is TGTGCCAGCACCCTGTCTACGAACACTGAAGCTTTCTTT. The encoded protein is CASTLSTNTEAFF.

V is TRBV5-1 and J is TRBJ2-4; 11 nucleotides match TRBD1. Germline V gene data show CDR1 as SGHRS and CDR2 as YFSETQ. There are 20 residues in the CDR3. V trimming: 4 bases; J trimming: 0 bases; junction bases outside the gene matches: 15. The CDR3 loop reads CASSIGTGGSSPLAKNIQYF. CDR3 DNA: TGCGCCAGCAGCATAGGGACAGGGGGTTCTTCCCCTTTAGCCAAAAACATTCAGTACTTC.

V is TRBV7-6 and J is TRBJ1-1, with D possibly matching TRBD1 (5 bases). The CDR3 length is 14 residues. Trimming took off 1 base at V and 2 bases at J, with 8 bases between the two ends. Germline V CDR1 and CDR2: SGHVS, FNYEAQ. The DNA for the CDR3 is TGTGCCAGCAGCTTAGGCCAGGGTAACACTGAAGCTTTCTTT. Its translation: CASSLGQGNTEAFF.

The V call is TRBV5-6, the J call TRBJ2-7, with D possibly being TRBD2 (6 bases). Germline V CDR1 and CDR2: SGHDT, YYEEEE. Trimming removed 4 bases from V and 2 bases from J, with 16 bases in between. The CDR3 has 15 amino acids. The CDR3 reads CASSPRGGFPYEQYF. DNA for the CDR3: TGTGCCAGCAGCCCTCGTGGGGGGTTCCCCTACGAGCAGTACTTC.

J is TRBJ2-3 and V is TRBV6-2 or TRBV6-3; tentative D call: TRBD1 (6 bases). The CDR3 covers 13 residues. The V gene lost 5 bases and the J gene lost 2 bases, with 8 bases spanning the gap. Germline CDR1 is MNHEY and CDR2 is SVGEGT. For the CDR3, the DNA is TGTGCCAGCAGTCGGGACACCACAGATACGCAGTATTTT. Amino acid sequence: CASSRDTTDTQYF.

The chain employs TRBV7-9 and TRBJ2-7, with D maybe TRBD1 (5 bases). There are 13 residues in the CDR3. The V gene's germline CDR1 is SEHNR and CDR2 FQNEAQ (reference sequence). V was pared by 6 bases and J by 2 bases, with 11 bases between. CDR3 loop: CASRATETYEQYF. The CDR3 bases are TGTGCCAGCAGAGCGACAGAGACCTACGAGCAGTACTTC.

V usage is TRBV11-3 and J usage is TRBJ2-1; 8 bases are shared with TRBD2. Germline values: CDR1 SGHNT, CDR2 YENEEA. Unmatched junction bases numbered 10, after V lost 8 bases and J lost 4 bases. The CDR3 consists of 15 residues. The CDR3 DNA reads TGTGCCAGCTCTCCTCGGGGGGGGAAATACAATGAGCAGTTCTTC. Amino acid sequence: CASSPRGGKYNEQFF.

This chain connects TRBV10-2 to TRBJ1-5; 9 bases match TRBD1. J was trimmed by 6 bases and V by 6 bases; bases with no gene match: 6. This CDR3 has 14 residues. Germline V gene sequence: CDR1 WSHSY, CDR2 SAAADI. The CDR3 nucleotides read TGCGCCAGCAGCCCGGGACAGGGCTTTCAGCCCCAGCATTTT. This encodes CASSPGQGFQPQHF.

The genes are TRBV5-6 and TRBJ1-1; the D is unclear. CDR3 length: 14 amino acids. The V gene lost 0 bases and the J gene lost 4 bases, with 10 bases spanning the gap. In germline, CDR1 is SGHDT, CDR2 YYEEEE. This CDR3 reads CASSLESSGTEAFF. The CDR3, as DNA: TGTGCCAGCAGCTTGGAGTCCTCGGGCACTGAAGCTTTCTTT. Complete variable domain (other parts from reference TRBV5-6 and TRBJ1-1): DAGVTQSPTHLIKTRGQQVTLRCSPKSGHDTVSWYQQALGQGPQFIFQYYEEEERQRGNFPDRFSGHQFPNYSSELNVNALLLGDSALYLCASSLESSGTEAFFGQGTRLTVV.

CDR3 sequence (DNA): TGTGCCAGCTTCCGCTCGGGGGGCACAGATACGCAGTATTTT. Its protein product is CASFRSGGTDTQYF. The V gene is TRBV3-1 (or the pseudogene TRBV3-2), the J gene TRBJ2-3, with D tentatively TRBD2 (6 bases). V was trimmed by 8 bases and J by 1 base, leaving 13 bases between them. Germline loops: CDR1 LGHDT, CDR2 YNNKEL (reference sequence). This CDR3 comprises 14 residues.

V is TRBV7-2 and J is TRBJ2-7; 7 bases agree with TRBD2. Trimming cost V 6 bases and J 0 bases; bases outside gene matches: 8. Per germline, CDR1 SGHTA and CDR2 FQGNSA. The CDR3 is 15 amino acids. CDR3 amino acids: CASSQTSFNSYEQYF. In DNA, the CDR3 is TGTGCCAGCAGTCAGACTAGCTTCAACTCCTACGAGCAGTACTTC.

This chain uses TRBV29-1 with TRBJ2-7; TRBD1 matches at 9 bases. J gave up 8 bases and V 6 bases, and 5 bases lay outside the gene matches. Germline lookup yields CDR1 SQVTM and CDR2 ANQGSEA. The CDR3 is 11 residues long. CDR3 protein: CSVYRGQKQYF. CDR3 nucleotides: TGCAGCGTCTACAGGGGGCAAAAGCAGTACTTC.

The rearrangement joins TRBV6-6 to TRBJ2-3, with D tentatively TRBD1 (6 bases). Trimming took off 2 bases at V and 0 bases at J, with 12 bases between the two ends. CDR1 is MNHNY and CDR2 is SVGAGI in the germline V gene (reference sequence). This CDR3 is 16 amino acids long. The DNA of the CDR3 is TGTGCCAGCAGTTACCTTGGGGGCGCCAGCACAGATACGCAGTATTTT. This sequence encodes CASSYLGGASTDTQYF.

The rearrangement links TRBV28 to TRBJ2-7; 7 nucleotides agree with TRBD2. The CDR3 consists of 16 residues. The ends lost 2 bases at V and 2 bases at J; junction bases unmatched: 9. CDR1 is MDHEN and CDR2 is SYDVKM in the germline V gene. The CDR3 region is CASSLVWLAEPYEQYF. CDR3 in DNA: TGTGCCAGCAGTTTAGTTTGGCTAGCGGAGCCCTACGAGCAGTACTTC.

Here the CDR3 reads CASSLGRSVSGNTIYF. The CDR3 nucleotides read TGTGCCAGCAGCTTAGGCCGTTCAGTCTCTGGAAACACCATATATTTT. The chain has TRBV7-2 and TRBJ1-3; D unclear. Germline CDR1 reads SGHTA; CDR2 reads FQGNSA. This CDR3 region has 16 residues. Trimming took 1 base from V and 0 from J, leaving 10 bases between them.

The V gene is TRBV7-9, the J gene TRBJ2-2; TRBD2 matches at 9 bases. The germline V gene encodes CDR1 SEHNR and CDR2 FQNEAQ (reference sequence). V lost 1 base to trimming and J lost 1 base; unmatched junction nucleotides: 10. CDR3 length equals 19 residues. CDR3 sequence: CASSLVSGTSRLNTGELFF. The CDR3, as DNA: TGTGCCAGCAGCTTAGTATCCGGGACTAGCAGACTGAACACCGGGGAGCTGTTTTTT.

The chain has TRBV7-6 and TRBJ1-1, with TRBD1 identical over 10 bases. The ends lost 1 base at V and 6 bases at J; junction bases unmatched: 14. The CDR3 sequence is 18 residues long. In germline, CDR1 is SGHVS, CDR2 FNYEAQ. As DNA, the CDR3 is TGTGCCAGCAGCTTAGTGGGGACAGGGGCCAACCTGAGGGCTGAAGCTTTCTTT. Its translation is CASSLVGTGANLRAEAFF.